The rows below give T cell receptor beta chains drawn from one sample of a study of T cell responses to AZD1222 COVID-19 vaccine. Profiling relied on immunoSEQ multiplex PCR, and the TCRdb table lists in-frame clones only, not all of them. The profile shows around 160,000 clones, about 88% of them singletons. The specimen comprised peripheral blood, sampled on day 0 of AZD1222 vaccination. Receptors were obtained from an adult in good health. Both conserved end residues are part of each CDR3. D genes are given only for firm matches. A row's size may be missing; if present it is once, few, many or a size class.

d_gene: -; j_gene: TRBJ2-1; v_gene: TRBV27; abundance: -; CDR3nt: TGTGCCAGCAGTTTAAGTCCTTACAATGAGCAGTTCTTC; CDR3aa: CASSLSPYNEQFF
d_gene: -; j_gene: TRBJ2-2; v_gene: TRBV7-3; abundance: -; CDR3nt: TGTGCCAACAGCCCCTATCTAGTAGGAGAGCTGTTTTTT; CDR3aa: CANSPYLVGELFF
d_gene: TRBD2; j_gene: TRBJ2-7; v_gene: TRBV6-2/TRBV6-3; abundance: few; CDR3nt: TGTGCCAGCAGTAGCGGGGGGTTGCCGTACTTC; CDR3aa: CASSSGGLPYF
d_gene: -; j_gene: TRBJ2-7; v_gene: TRBV27; abundance: -; CDR3nt: TGTGCCAGCAGTATGATGGGAGGCCGACGCGATCCCTACGAGCAGTACTTC; CDR3aa: CASSMMGGRRDPYEQYF
d_gene: TRBD2; j_gene: TRBJ2-7; v_gene: TRBV28; abundance: -; CDR3nt: TGTGCCAGCAGCCGTAGCGGGGCCTACGAGCAGTACTTC; CDR3aa: CASSRSGAYEQYF
d_gene: TRBD2; j_gene: TRBJ2-5; v_gene: TRBV3-1/TRBV3-2; abundance: -; CDR3nt: TGTGCCAGCAGCCAACGGGGGGGGGAAGAGACCCAGTACTTC; CDR3aa: CASSQRGGEETQYF
d_gene: -; j_gene: TRBJ1-1; v_gene: TRBV29-1; abundance: -; CDR3nt: TGCACCCCTCTCAGACAGTCACGGCCTTTCTTT; CDR3aa: CTPLRQSRPFF
d_gene: -; j_gene: TRBJ2-7; v_gene: TRBV24-1; abundance: few; CDR3nt: TGTGCCACCTCCTCGGGCCGCTACGAGCAGTACTTC; CDR3aa: CATSSGRYEQYF
d_gene: -; j_gene: TRBJ1-2; v_gene: TRBV5-4; abundance: -; CDR3nt: TGTGCCAGCAGCTTGGCCAATGGCAGGCCTTATGGCTACACCTTC; CDR3aa: CASSLANGRPYGYTF
d_gene: -; j_gene: TRBJ1-4; v_gene: TRBV5-4; abundance: -; CDR3nt: TGTGCCAGCAGGGCGGGGCCGCCAGCGGGACCTAATGAAAAACTGTTTTTT; CDR3aa: CASRAGPPAGPNEKLFF
d_gene: -; j_gene: TRBJ2-1; v_gene: TRBV11-2; abundance: -; CDR3nt: TGTGCCAGCAGCGATCCTCGGGGTGGCTCCTACAATGAGCAGTTCTTC; CDR3aa: CASSDPRGGSYNEQFF
d_gene: TRBD1; j_gene: TRBJ1-6; v_gene: TRBV2; abundance: -; CDR3nt: TGTGCCAGCAAACAGGGGGACTATAATTCACCCCTCCACTTT; CDR3aa: CASKQGDYNSPLHF
d_gene: TRBD1; j_gene: TRBJ1-1; v_gene: TRBV6-2/TRBV6-3; abundance: once; CDR3nt: TGTGCCAGCAGTCGGGGGACAGGGGGTGCTGAAGCTTTCTTT; CDR3aa: CASSRGTGGAEAFF